Sequencing of this TCR beta chain was carried out in a study of T cells in Graves' hyperthyroidism and ophthalmopathy. Study-level information: The initial diagnosis was the point when peripheral blood was collected, ahead of any treatment. Findings and limits, study-wide: Among clonotypes expanded in thyroid above 0.001, most were also found in blood.

This clonotype was observed many times. As yet, its antigen is unknown. The source material, RNA transcripts, was used to amplify TCR beta CDR3 regions. An initial round of RT-PCR targeting the TCR CDR3 relied on the HTBI primer set. TCRdb analysed the multiplex PCR reads with MiXCR anew, one entry per CDR3 protein. The profile covers almost 350,000 distinct CDR3 sequences, with 15% to 20% appearing a single time and 15% to 18% taken by the ten largest. V lost 3 bases and J lost 11; bases outside the gene matches: 10. The CDR3 sequence is 14 residues long. The germline V gene encodes CDR1 MNHEY and CDR2 SVGEGT. Uncontrolled infection, other autoimmune disease, pregnancy or lactation excluded patients.

This chain joins TRBV6-2 or TRBV6-3 and TRBJ1-5; 7 nucleotides agree with TRBD1. Sequenced material: blood. The sequence was collected from a woman aged 40 to 50 with Graves' ophthalmopathy. CDR3 in DNA: TGTGCCAGCAGTTATGGCCCCCCGGGACAGTCCCAGCATTTT. Amino acid sequence: CASSYGPPGQSQHF.